This TCR beta chain originates from a study of shared clonotypes between healthy human individuals. For the study at large: A donor's plate count was three for CD4 naive and three for CD4 memory; CD8 naive had two and CD8 memory one.

This CDR3 comprises 15 residues. Trimming stripped 5 bases from V and 0 bases from J, with 14 bases between. Germline V gives CDR1 LNHDA, CDR2 SQIVND (reference sequence). The repertoire was sequenced with immunoSEQ multiplex PCR; TCRdb's copy has only in-frame clones and lacks some. Of a few million clones listed, approximately 93% are singletons. The V and J genes are TRBV19 and TRBJ2-7; D perhaps matches TRBD2 (6 bases). The TCR comes from a man between 18 and 29 years old in good health. Some clones in this sample may be carry-over from other donors' samples. Source material: naive CD4+ T cells from PBMCs. Subset of the sample: CD45RA+ positively selected. CDR3 loop: CASSLVAESSYEQYF. In DNA, the CDR3 is TGTGCCAGTAGTCTGGTAGCGGAGAGCTCCTACGAGCAGTACTTC.